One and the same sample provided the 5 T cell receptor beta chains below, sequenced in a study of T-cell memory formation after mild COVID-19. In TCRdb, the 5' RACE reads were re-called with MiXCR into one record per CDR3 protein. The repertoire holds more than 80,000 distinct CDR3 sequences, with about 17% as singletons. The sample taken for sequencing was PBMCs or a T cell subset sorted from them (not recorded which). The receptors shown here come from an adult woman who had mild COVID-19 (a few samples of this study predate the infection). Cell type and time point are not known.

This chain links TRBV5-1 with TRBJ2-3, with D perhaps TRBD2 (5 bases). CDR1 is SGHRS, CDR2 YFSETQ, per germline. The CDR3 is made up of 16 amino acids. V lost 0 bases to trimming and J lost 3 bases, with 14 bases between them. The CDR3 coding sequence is TGCGCCAGCAGCTTGGGGCCAGAGGGTGGGACAGATACGCAGTATTTT. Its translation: CASSLGPEGGTDTQYF.

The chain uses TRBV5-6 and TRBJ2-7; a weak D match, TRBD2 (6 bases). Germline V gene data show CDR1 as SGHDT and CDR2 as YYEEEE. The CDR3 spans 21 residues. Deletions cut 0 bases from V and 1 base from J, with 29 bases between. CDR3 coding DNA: TGTGCCAGCAGCTTGGTTCCGGCCCTCAAGCGGGTAAGCGCGGTATCCTACGAGCAGTACTTC. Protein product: CASSLVPALKRVSAVSYEQYF.

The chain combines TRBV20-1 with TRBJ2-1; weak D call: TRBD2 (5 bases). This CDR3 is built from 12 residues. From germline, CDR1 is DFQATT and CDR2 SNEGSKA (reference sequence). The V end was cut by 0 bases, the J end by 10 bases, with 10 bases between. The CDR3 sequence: CSARDRGYEQFF. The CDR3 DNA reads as TGCAGTGCTAGAGATCGGGGATACGAGCAGTTCTTC.

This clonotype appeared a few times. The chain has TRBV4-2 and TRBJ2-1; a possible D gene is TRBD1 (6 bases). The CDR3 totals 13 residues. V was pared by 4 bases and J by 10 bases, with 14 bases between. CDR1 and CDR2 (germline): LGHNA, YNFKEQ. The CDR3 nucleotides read TGTGCCAGCAGCCCGGGACATTCAGGGGAGCAGTTCTTC. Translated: CASSPGHSGEQFF.

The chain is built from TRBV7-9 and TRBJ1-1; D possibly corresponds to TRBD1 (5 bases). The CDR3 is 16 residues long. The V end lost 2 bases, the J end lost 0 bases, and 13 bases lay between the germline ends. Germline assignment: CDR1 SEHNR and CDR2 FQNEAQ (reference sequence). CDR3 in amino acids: CASSLSRGGMNTEAFF. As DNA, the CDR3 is TGTGCCAGCAGCTTAAGCCGGGGGGGTATGAACACTGAAGCTTTCTTT. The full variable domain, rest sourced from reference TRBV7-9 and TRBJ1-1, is DTGVSQNPRHKITKRGQNVTFRCDPISEHNRLYWYRQTLGQGPEFLTYFQNEAQLEKSRLLSDRFSAERPKGSFSTLEIQRTEQGDSAMYLCASSLSRGGMNTEAFFGQGTRLTVV.